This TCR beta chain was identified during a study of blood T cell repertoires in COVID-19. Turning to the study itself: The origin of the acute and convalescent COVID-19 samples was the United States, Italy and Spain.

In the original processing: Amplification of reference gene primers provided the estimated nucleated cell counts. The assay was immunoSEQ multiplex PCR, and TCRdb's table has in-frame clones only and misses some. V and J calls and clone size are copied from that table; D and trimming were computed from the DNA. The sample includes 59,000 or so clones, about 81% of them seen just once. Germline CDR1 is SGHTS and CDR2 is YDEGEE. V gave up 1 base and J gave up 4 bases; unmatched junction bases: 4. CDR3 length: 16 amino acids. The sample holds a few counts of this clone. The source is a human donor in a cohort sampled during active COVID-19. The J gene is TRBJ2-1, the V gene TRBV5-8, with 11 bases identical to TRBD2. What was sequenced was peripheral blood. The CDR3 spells CASSLRLAGPYNEQFF. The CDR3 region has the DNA TGTGCCAGCAGCTTGCGACTAGCGGGACCTTACAATGAGCAGTTCTTC.